This T cell receptor beta chain came from a study of cytomegalovirus exposure and HLA in healthy donors. Study observations and caveats: Subsequent analysis of the 95 to 150 validation repertoires found a tendency for first-cohort TCR clusters to co-occur. In vitro, a few CMV-associated chains proved specific for CMV antigens. Reports described diagnosis of cytomegalovirus status by the classifier as highly specific and sensitive.

Comments on this clone: Its antigen is undetermined.

Clones were read by immunoSEQ multiplex PCR, and TCRdb kept only the in-frame ones, dropping some. The sample includes some 140,000 clones, approximately 92% of them seen just once. The CDR3 is made up of 15 amino acids. V lost 3 bases and J 3 bases, leaving 15 bases between the germline ends. Germline CDR1 is SGHTS and CDR2 is YDEGEE. The TCR originated in a woman younger than 35 in good health and CMV-seropositive. The chain employs TRBV5-8 and TRBJ1-1; TRBD1 might be the D (6 bases). Material for sequencing was PBMCs. The CDR3 sequence is CASSSRWGGDTEAFF. The CDR3 bases are TGTGCCAGCAGCTCCCGTTGGGGGGGCGACACTGAAGCTTTCTTT.